One and the same sample provided the 21 T cell receptor beta chains below, sequenced in a study of cytomegalovirus exposure and HLA in healthy donors. Primers for the PCR totalled 60 Vbeta and 13 Jbeta. Generated by immunoSEQ multiplex PCR, the TCRdb table keeps only in-frame clones and is missing some. The profile shows 140,000 or so clones, about 75% of them singletons. Sequenced sample: PBMCs. The receptors originated from a woman aged 30 to 39 in good health and CMV-seronegative.

This chain uses TRBV4-3 with TRBJ1-2; D gene uncertain. Trimming left V 1 base short and J 5 bases short, with 14 bases between. CDR3 length: 15 residues. CDR1 and CDR2 from the germline V gene are LGHNA and YSLEER. CDR3 nucleotide sequence: TGCGCCAGCAGCCAAGTTTTGTCGGGTCTTTATGGCTACACCTTC. It encodes CASSQVLSGLYGYTF.

The chain uses TRBV7-3 and TRBJ2-2; TRBD1 aligns across 11 bases. The CDR3 is 16 residues long. CDR1 and CDR2 (germline): SGHTA, FQGTGA. Losses at the gene ends were 1 base for V and 7 bases for J; bases not matched to a gene: 5. The CDR3 is CASSLMGQGGIGELFF. CDR3 in DNA: TGTGCCAGCAGCTTAATGGGACAGGGGGGCATCGGGGAGCTGTTTTTT. The full variable domain, with the rest looked up from reference TRBV7-3 and TRBJ2-2, is GAGVSQTPSNKVTEKGKYVELRCDPISGHTALYWYRQSLGQGPEFLIYFQGTGAADDSGLPNDRFFAVRPEGSVSTLKIQRTERGDSAVYLCASSLMGQGGIGELFFGEGSRLTVL.

The chain carries TRBV6-5 and TRBJ2-3; TRBD1 matches 7 bases. Trimming removed 4 bases from V and 0 bases from J; junction bases left unmatched: 4. The length of the CDR3 is 15 residues. The germline V gene encodes CDR1 MNHEY and CDR2 SVGAGI. The CDR3 DNA reads TGTGCCAGCAGTTTCGGACAGGTTAGCACAGATACGCAGTATTTT. It translates to CASSFGQVSTDTQYF.

The V gene is TRBV6-1, the J gene TRBJ1-1; no clear D gene. This CDR3 has 12 amino acids. Trimming stripped 5 bases from V and 5 bases from J, with 9 bases between. Germline assignment: CDR1 MNHNS and CDR2 SASEGT. The CDR3 spells CASSPARTEAFF. In nucleotides, the CDR3 is TGTGCCAGCAGTCCCGCTAGGACTGAAGCTTTCTTT.

The rearrangement links TRBV7-9 to TRBJ2-1; 8 nucleotides line up with TRBD2. Losses at the gene ends were 1 base for V and 4 bases for J; bases not matched to a gene: 6. Germline values: CDR1 SEHNR, CDR2 FQNEAQ (reference sequence). CDR3 length equals 16 residues. The CDR3 here is CASSLGGAGAYNEQFF. The CDR3 DNA sequence: TGTGCCAGCAGCTTAGGCGGAGCGGGGGCTTACAATGAGCAGTTCTTC.

This clone was seen more than once but under ten times. The rearrangement links TRBV7-9 to TRBJ1-6, with 7 bases identical to TRBD1. Per germline, CDR1 SEHNR and CDR2 FQNEAQ (reference sequence). This CDR3 comprises 16 residues. J lost 9 bases, V lost 4 bases, and 12 bases had no gene match. For the CDR3, the DNA is TGTGCCAGCAGCTCGGCGCTGGACAGGTTGTCTTCACCCCTCCACTTT. Encoded protein: CASSSALDRLSSPLHF.

V gene TRBV4-3 combines with J gene TRBJ1-5; D unresolved. The CDR3 runs 15 residues. The germline V gene has CDR1 LGHNA and CDR2 YSLEER. The V end was cut by 4 bases, the J end by 2 bases, with 12 bases between. The CDR3 region has the DNA TGCGCCAGCAGCCTGAGGGCGAGGGGCAATCAGCCCCAGCATTTT. It specifies CASSLRARGNQPQHF.

V usage is TRBV11-2 and J usage is TRBJ1-5, with D perhaps TRBD1 (6 bases). Looked up from germline, CDR1 is SGHAT and CDR2 is FQNNGV. V was trimmed by 8 bases and J by 7 bases, leaving 21 bases between them. The CDR3 runs to 15 residues. CDR3: CASGPQGRVEQPQHF. The CDR3 DNA is TGTGCCAGCGGCCCACAGGGTAGGGTAGAGCAGCCCCAGCATTTT. Based on the CDR3 plus reference TRBV11-2 and TRBJ1-5, the full variable domain is EAGVAQSPRYKIIEKRQSVAFWCNPISGHATLYWYQQILGQGPKLLIQFQNNGVVDDSQLPKDRFSAERLKGVDSTLKIQPAKLEDSAVYLCASGPQGRVEQPQHFGDGTRLSIL.

The rearrangement joins TRBV9 to TRBJ2-7, with 11 nucleotides matching TRBD1. Trimming at V came to 2 bases and at J to 7 bases, leaving 5 bases not matched to a gene. The CDR3 consists of 14 residues. Germline V gives CDR1 SGDLS, CDR2 YYNGEE. This CDR3 reads CASSVGQGAQEQYF. CDR3 nucleotide sequence: TGTGCCAGCAGCGTCGGACAGGGGGCTCAGGAGCAGTACTTC.

The chain links TRBV6-4 to TRBJ2-7; 7 bases are a match to TRBD1. CDR3 length equals 14 residues. From germline, CDR1 is MRHNA and CDR2 SNTAGT. V was pared by 6 bases and J by 4 bases, with 9 bases of the junction left unmatched. The CDR3 protein is CASSPTGSRYEQYF. The CDR3 nucleotides read TGTGCCAGCAGCCCGACAGGGTCGAGGTACGAGCAGTACTTC.

The chain employs TRBV7-9 and TRBJ1-5; maybe TRBD1 (5 bases). Per the germline V gene, CDR1 is SEHNR and CDR2 is FQNEAQ (reference sequence). CDR3 size: 13 residues. With 3 bases removed from V and 5 bases from J, the gap between germline ends came to 8 bases. CDR3 loop: CASSLFRDQPQHF. The CDR3 nucleotides read TGTGCCAGCAGCTTGTTCAGGGATCAGCCCCAGCATTTT.

This clone came up once. This rearrangement joins TRBV7-2 to TRBJ1-1, with D possibly being TRBD1 (5 bases). Trimming took 5 bases from V and 6 from J, leaving 19 bases between them. The CDR3 has 15 amino acids. Germline V gene lookup returns CDR1 SGHTA and CDR2 FQGNSA. This CDR3 reads CASSLYRDSRAEAFF. CDR3 bases: TGTGCCAGCAGCCTCTATAGGGACTCACGCGCTGAAGCTTTCTTT.

The table lists this clone with a count of one. The chain couples TRBV5-5 to TRBJ2-5; D might be TRBD1 (8 bases). Deletions cut 2 bases from V and 4 bases from J, with 12 bases between. CDR3 length: 14 residues. CDR1 SGHKS and CDR2 YYEKEE come from the germline V gene (reference sequence). The CDR3 protein is CASSFTGGGETQYF. The CDR3 region has the DNA TGTGCCAGCAGCTTCACAGGGGGGGGAGAGACCCAGTACTTC.

CDR3 nucleotides: TGTGCCAGCAGCTTCGGGACAGGGAATGAGCAGTTCTTC. Translating it yields CASSFGTGNEQFF. This chain joins TRBV5-6 and TRBJ2-1, with 9 bases aligning to TRBD1. The V gene end was trimmed by 2 bases and the J gene end by 7 bases; junction bases not matched to a gene: 1. The length of the CDR3 is 13 residues. Germline V gene sequence: CDR1 SGHDT, CDR2 YYEEEE.

This clone was recorded once. The rearrangement links TRBV5-1 to TRBJ2-1, with 11 bases matching TRBD2. The germline gives CDR1 SGHRS, CDR2 YFSETQ. Trimming cost V 1 base and J 1 base; bases outside gene matches: 10. The CDR3 is made up of 19 amino acids. DNA of the CDR3: TGCGCCAGCAGCTTGTGGGGAGCAACTAGCGGGAGTTCCTACAATGAGCAGTTCTTC. It codes for CASSLWGATSGSSYNEQFF. Supplemented by reference TRBV5-1 and TRBJ2-1, the full variable domain reads KAGVTQTPRYLIKTRGQQVTLSCSPISGHRSVSWYQQTPGQGLQFLFEYFSETQRNKGNFPGRFSGRQFSNSRSEMNVSTLELGDSALYLCASSLWGATSGSSYNEQFFGPGTRLTVL.

V and J are TRBV4-1 and TRBJ1-1, with a tentative D call TRBD1 (6 bases). Germline V gene sequence: CDR1 MGHRA, CDR2 YSYEKL. The CDR3 has 16 residues. With 0 bases removed from V and 1 base from J, the gap between germline ends came to 12 bases. In nucleotides, the CDR3 is TGCGCCAGCAGCCAAGATGGGGGCAGGGCGAACACTGAAGCTTTCTTT. It yields the protein CASSQDGGRANTEAFF.

J is TRBJ2-5 and V is TRBV2, with TRBD2 as a possible D gene (5 bases). The CDR3 is 15 amino acids. Germline lookup yields CDR1 SNHLY and CDR2 FYNNEI. Trimming cost V 2 bases and J 7 bases, with 17 bases left between them. The chain's CDR3 is CASSESSMPGGTQYF. In DNA form, the CDR3 reads TGTGCCAGCAGTGAAAGTTCTATGCCAGGAGGGACCCAGTACTTC. Full variable domain (missing parts from reference TRBV2 and TRBJ2-5): EPEVTQTPSHQVTQMGQEVILRCVPISNHLYFYWYRQILGQKVEFLVSFYNNEISEKSEIFDDQFSVERPDGSNFTLKIRSTKLEDSAMYFCASSESSMPGGTQYFGPGTRLLVL.

Remarks on this clone: The germline gene is not matched at one end of the junction; a read error may be the cause. V gene TRBV19 combines with J gene TRBJ1-2; TRBD1 might be the D (6 bases). Germline V CDR1 and CDR2: LNHDA, SQIVND (reference sequence). The CDR3 has 15 residues. In DNA form, the CDR3 reads TGTGCCAGTAGTACCGCCGGGACAATCAGCTATGACTACACCTTC. Its translation: CASSTAGTISYDYTF.

This clone has just a few counts. V gene TRBV4-2 combines with J gene TRBJ1-2; perhaps TRBD1 as D (5 bases). Germline values: CDR1 LGHNA, CDR2 YNFKEQ. This CDR3 has 15 residues. The V end lost 0 bases, the J end lost 6 bases, and 14 bases lay between the germline ends. In DNA, the CDR3 is TGTGCCAGCAGCCAAGATTTGCCAGGGATTAATGGCTACACCTTC. Encoded protein: CASSQDLPGINGYTF.

The chain carries TRBV19 and TRBJ1-5; 8 nucleotides align to TRBD1. Germline loops: CDR1 LNHDA, CDR2 SQIVND (reference sequence). The CDR3 spans 14 residues. After removal of 7 bases from V and 4 bases from J, the junction contained 6 bases not matched to a gene. The DNA for the CDR3 is TGTGCCAGTATCGAAAGGACAGGGAATCAGCCCCAGCATTTT. This encodes CASIERTGNQPQHF.

The rearrangement links TRBV6-5 to TRBJ1-5, with D tentatively TRBD1 (5 bases). Trimming removed 6 bases at V and 4 bases at J, with 10 bases between. Per germline, CDR1 MNHEY and CDR2 SVGAGI. CDR3 length: 13 amino acids. CDR3 sequence: CASSPAGNQPQHF. Written as DNA, the CDR3 is TGTGCCAGCAGCCCCGCAGGGAATCAGCCCCAGCATTTT.